The 17 T cell receptor beta chains in this list originate from one sample, sequenced in a study of T cell responses to AZD1222 COVID-19 vaccine. Only in-frame clones appear in the TCRdb table, and some are missing; sequencing was by immunoSEQ multiplex PCR. The sample consists of roughly 100,000 clones, roughly nine tenths of them appearing once. Here the sequenced sample was peripheral blood, taken on day 0 of AZD1222 vaccination. The receptors originated from an adult in good health.

The chain is built from TRBV28 and TRBJ2-7; D gene unclear. The germline CDR1 and CDR2 sequences are MDHEN and SYDVKM. Trimming pared 5 bases from V and 2 bases from J, leaving 10 bases between. The CDR3 has 13 residues. The CDR3 protein is CASSVGRTYEQYF. CDR3 bases: TGTGCCAGCAGTGTGGGCCGGACCTACGAGCAGTACTTC.

V usage is TRBV7-9 and J usage is TRBJ2-1; the match to TRBD2 covers 7 bases. This CDR3 is 18 amino acids long. The V and J ends lost 4 bases and 3 bases, in that order; junction bases with no gene match: 15. Germline CDR1 and CDR2: SEHNR and FQNEAQ (reference sequence). In DNA form, the CDR3 reads TGTGCCAGCAGCTCCGAGGTCGGCTGGACTAGGTTCTACAATGAGCAGTTCTTC. Protein: CASSSEVGWTRFYNEQFF. Using reference TRBV7-9 and TRBJ2-1 for the parts outside the CDR3, the full variable domain is DTGVSQNPRHKITKRGQNVTFRCDPISEHNRLYWYRQTLGQGPEFLTYFQNEAQLEKSRLLSDRFSAERPKGSFSTLEIQRTEQGDSAMYLCASSSEVGWTRFYNEQFFGPGTRLTVL.

This clone was recorded once. The rearrangement joins TRBV19 to TRBJ1-5, with D possibly being TRBD1 (6 bases). Per germline, CDR1 LNHDA and CDR2 SQIVND (reference sequence). There are 14 residues in the CDR3. V shed 4 bases and J shed 3 bases, with 10 bases lying between them. The CDR3 here is CASSRAGVNQPQHF. The CDR3 nucleotides are TGTGCCAGTAGTAGGGCAGGGGTCAATCAGCCCCAGCATTTT.

Of note for this clone: A read error may produce the germline difference seen at one junction end. V and J are TRBV7-7 and TRBJ2-2, with D tentatively TRBD1 (6 bases). The CDR3 covers 16 residues. The germline V gene encodes CDR1 SSHAT and CDR2 FNYEAQ (reference sequence). The DNA of the CDR3 is TGTGCTAGCAGCTCCACCCGCAGGGGGAACACCGGGGAGCTGTTTTTT. It translates to CASSSTRRGNTGELFF.

This CDR3 is CASSEGGAPYEQYF. The CDR3, as DNA: TGTGCCAGCAGTGAGGGGGGGGCCCCCTACGAGCAGTACTTC. The V gene is TRBV6-1, the J gene TRBJ2-7; tentatively, D is TRBD2 (7 bases). CDR3 length: 14 amino acids. Germline CDR1 MNHNS, CDR2 SASEGT. V lost 3 bases and J 2 bases, leaving 11 bases between the germline ends.

This chain links TRBV2 with TRBJ1-1; D call uncertain. CDR1 is SNHLY, CDR2 FYNNEI, per germline. V was clipped by 6 bases and J by 0 bases, with 20 bases between them. The CDR3 is made up of 17 amino acids. This chain's CDR3 is CASSPRSQTIMNTEAFF. As DNA, the CDR3 is TGTGCCAGCAGCCCACGGTCACAGACGATCATGAACACTGAAGCTTTCTTT. Full variable domain (outside the CDR3, taken from reference TRBV2 and TRBJ1-1): EPEVTQTPSHQVTQMGQEVILRCVPISNHLYFYWYRQILGQKVEFLVSFYNNEISEKSEIFDDQFSVERPDGSNFTLKIRSTKLEDSAMYFCASSPRSQTIMNTEAFFGQGTRLTVV.

The CDR3 DNA is TGTGCCAGCAGCTCGACGGTGAACACTGAAGCTTTCTTT. This encodes CASSSTVNTEAFF. This chain connects TRBV13 to TRBJ1-1; the D is unclear. The germline gives CDR1 PRHDT, CDR2 FYEKMQ (reference sequence). The CDR3 covers 13 residues. V was shortened by 4 bases and J by 0 bases, with 6 bases between the two germline ends. Drawing the rest from reference TRBV13 and TRBJ1-1, the complete variable domain is AAGVIQSPRHLIKEKRETATLKCYPIPRHDTVYWYQQGPGQDPQFLISFYEKMQSDKGSIPDRFSAQQFSDYHSELNMSSLELGDSALYFCASSSTVNTEAFFGQGTRLTVV.

This clone appeared once. V gene TRBV10-1 combines with J gene TRBJ2-2; tentatively, D is TRBD1 (7 bases). The CDR3 is made up of 15 amino acids. Germline-derived CDR1 and CDR2 are WNHNN and SYGVQD (reference sequence). V shed 6 bases and J shed 2 bases, with 13 bases lying between them. CDR3 amino acids: CASRMEGANTGELFF. DNA of the CDR3: TGCGCCAGCAGGATGGAGGGGGCTAACACCGGGGAGCTGTTTTTT.

V is TRBV5-1 and J is TRBJ1-4; D uncertain. CDR1 and CDR2 from the germline V gene are SGHRS and YFSETQ. This CDR3 region has 14 residues. Trimming removed 2 bases at V and 6 bases at J, with 11 bases between. Here the CDR3 reads CASSLQPSDEKLFF. The DNA for the CDR3 is TGCGCCAGCAGCTTACAGCCTTCGGATGAAAAACTGTTTTTT. Full variable domain (remainder filled in from reference TRBV5-1 and TRBJ1-4): KAGVTQTPRYLIKTRGQQVTLSCSPISGHRSVSWYQQTPGQGLQFLFEYFSETQRNKGNFPGRFSGRQFSNSRSEMNVSTLELGDSALYLCASSLQPSDEKLFFGSGTQLSVL.

The chain couples TRBV7-3 to TRBJ2-2, with 10 positions matching TRBD2. The CDR3 is 18 residues long. The ends lost 2 bases at V and 4 bases at J; junction bases unmatched: 10. The germline CDR1 and CDR2 sequences are SGHTA and FQGTGA. The CDR3 loop is CASSLVLAGAPSTGELFF. The CDR3 DNA follows: TGTGCCAGCAGCTTAGTTCTAGCGGGGGCCCCGAGCACCGGGGAGCTGTTTTTT.

This rearrangement joins TRBV5-6 to TRBJ2-7; maybe TRBD2 (6 bases). CDR1 and CDR2 (germline): SGHDT, YYEEEE. Trimming shortened V by 0 bases and J by 7 bases, and 11 bases separated the two germline ends. CDR3 length: 13 amino acids. DNA of the CDR3: TGTGCCAGCAGCTTGGGCGGGGAAAGGGAGCAGTACTTC. Translated, it gives CASSLGGEREQYF.

The V call is TRBV7-2, the J call TRBJ1-6; possible D gene TRBD1, 5 bases. The CDR3 is 14 residues long. Trimming left V 0 bases short and J 8 bases short, with 8 bases between. CDR1 and CDR2 (germline): SGHTA, FQGNSA. In DNA, the CDR3 is TGTGCCAGCAGCTTAGCCAGGGATCATTCACCCCTCCACTTT. It yields the protein CASSLARDHSPLHF. Full variable domain (rest looked up from reference TRBV7-2 and TRBJ1-6): GAGVSQSPSNKVTEKGKDVELRCDPISGHTALYWYRQSLGQGLEFLIYFQGNSAPDKSGLPSDRFSAERTGGSVSTLTIQRTQQEDSAVYLCASSLARDHSPLHFGNGTRLTVT.

The V gene is TRBV7-2, the J gene TRBJ1-2, with 7 bases lining up with TRBD1. The CDR3 spans 15 residues. Germline values: CDR1 SGHTA, CDR2 FQGNSA. Losses at the gene ends were 5 bases for V and 6 bases for J; bases not matched to a gene: 12. CDR3 nucleotide sequence: TGTGCCAGCAGCACCACGACAGGGTCAGGGAATGGCTACACCTTC. Amino acid sequence: CASSTTTGSGNGYTF.

This sequence joins TRBV2 and TRBJ2-1; TRBD2 matches 15 bases. The CDR3 covers 18 residues. From germline, CDR1 is SNHLY and CDR2 FYNNEI. Trimming removed 5 bases from V and 6 bases from J; junction bases left unmatched: 11. This chain's CDR3 is CASSRPGTSGGLPNEQFF. The CDR3 bases are TGTGCCAGCAGTCGTCCCGGGACTAGCGGGGGGTTACCCAATGAGCAGTTCTTC.

The V and J genes are TRBV19 and TRBJ1-1; 7 bases line up with TRBD1. CDR3 size: 15 residues. CDR1 is LNHDA and CDR2 is SQIVND in the germline V gene (reference sequence). Trimming at V came to 4 bases and at J to 4 bases, leaving 9 bases not matched to a gene. CDR3 protein: CASSTPGGRGTEAFF. The CDR3 nucleotides read TGTGCCAGTAGTACCCCAGGGGGTCGAGGCACTGAAGCTTTCTTT.

CDR3 sequence: CASTSDRDGYTF. CDR3 coding DNA: TGTGCCAGCACCTCAGACAGGGACGGCTACACCTTC. The chain recombines TRBV6-5 with TRBJ1-2; 7 bases are shared with TRBD1. This CDR3 is 12 amino acids long. The J segment lost 8 bases and the V segment lost 7 bases, leaving 7 bases of the junction unmatched. Germline CDR1 reads MNHEY; CDR2 reads SVGAGI.

The chain combines TRBV28 with TRBJ1-1; D unresolved. CDR3 length: 15 residues. V lost 6 bases and J 1 base, leaving 15 bases between the germline ends. Germline values: CDR1 MDHEN, CDR2 SYDVKM. This CDR3 is CASRPISPWNTEAFF. Written as DNA, the CDR3 is TGTGCCAGCAGACCAATATCCCCCTGGAACACTGAAGCTTTCTTT.